This TCR beta chain is from a study of blood T cell repertoires in COVID-19. Background on the study: Donors in the United States, Italy and Spain gave samples during acute or convalescent COVID-19. Sources were T cells, B-cell-depleted T cells, or PBMCs; the material itself was cDNA or gDNA.

In this sample, this clone turned up a few times. Authors' analysis steps: How many nucleated cells were present was estimated from reference gene primer amplification. The method was immunoSEQ multiplex PCR; TCRdb's version includes in-frame clones alone and lacks a portion of them. V, J and clone size are those of that table, while D and trimming were read from the DNA. The table lists fewer than 20,000 clones, around 85% of them singletons. The V and J ends lost 2 bases and 4 bases respectively, with 11 bases between them. This CDR3 spans 14 amino acids. Germline V gene lookup returns CDR1 MNHNS and CDR2 SASEGT.

The sequence derives from a man aged 40-50 years with active or convalescent COVID-19. This chain links TRBV6-1 with TRBJ1-2; the D is unclear. The sample comprised peripheral blood. This chain's CDR3 is CASSENGDFYGYTF. CDR3 nucleotides: TGTGCCAGCAGTGAAAACGGGGATTTCTATGGCTACACCTTC.